This T cell receptor (beta chain) was recovered during a study of T-cell memory formation after mild COVID-19. Study-level results: Clones that shrank (day 15 to 85) were balanced CD4/CD8, whereas later expanders leaned CD4+.

This clonotype appeared once. Its antigen is undetermined. Barcoded TCR alpha and TCR beta cDNA libraries with UMIs came from 5'RACE using constant-segment primers. Via MiXCR, TCRdb re-called the 5' RACE reads, giving one row per CDR3 protein. The sample lists about 110,000 distinct CDR3 sequences, around 14% seen once, with 39% in the top ten. CDR3 size: 14 residues. The V end was cut by 2 bases, the J end by 7 bases, with 9 bases between. Germline V CDR1 and CDR2: MNHEY, SMNVEV (reference sequence). The TCR sequence derives from a man younger than 30 who had mild COVID-19 (a few samples of this study predate the infection). Cell type and time point are not known. Sequenced material: PBMCs or a T cell subset sorted from them (not recorded which). J is TRBJ1-6 and V is TRBV27; D is unresolved. CDR3 protein: CASSLGRSNSPLHF. The CDR3 DNA reads TGTGCCAGCAGTTTAGGACGCAGCAATTCACCCCTCCACTTT.